These T cell receptor beta chains were read from a single sample in a study of CD8+ T cells in alopecia areata. Method: immunoSEQ multiplex PCR; TCRdb's copy keeps in-frame clones and lacks some. The sample comprises more than 90,000 clones, around 60% of which are singletons, and 15% to 17% rests with the top ten. The material was CD8+ T cells sorted from blood, obtained at week 4, from a patient treated with tofacitinib. These TCRs come from a human donor with alopecia areata. Each CDR3 is given with its conserved first and last residue. The order of the fields is V gene, clone size, J gene, D gene, CDR3 protein, CDR3 DNA. D genes are given only for firm matches. Expanded clones get a size class; other rows say once, few or many, or leave the size out.

TRBV15	.	TRBJ2-5	TRBD2	CATSRGLAGSQYF	TGTGCCACCAGCAGAGGTCTAGCGGGGTCCCAGTACTTC
TRBV19	once	TRBJ2-3	.	CASSGGSTDTQYF	TGTGCCAGTAGTGGCGGGAGCACAGATACGCAGTATTTT
TRBV29-1	.	TRBJ1-2	.	CSVGIQGENYGYTF	TGCAGCGTTGGAATACAGGGAGAAAACTATGGCTACACCTTC
TRBV2	medium-sized	TRBJ2-2	TRBD2	CASSEFRVLAGNTGELFF	TGTGCCAGCAGTGAATTTCGTGTCCTAGCGGGAAACACCGGGGAGCTGTTTTTT
TRBV28	.	TRBJ2-7	.	CASNPGSSYEQYF	TGTGCCAGCAACCCGGGCAGCTCCTACGAGCAGTACTTC
TRBV28	.	TRBJ1-1	TRBD1	CASSRMTGVTEAFF	TGTGCCAGCAGTCGTATGACAGGGGTGACTGAAGCTTTCTTT
TRBV9	many	TRBJ2-7	TRBD2	CATNREGLIVSLEYF	TGTGCCACAAACCGGGAGGGCCTCATCGTTTCTTTGGAGTACTTC
TRBV13	.	TRBJ1-2	.	CASSLEGRVGGYTF	TGTGCCAGCAGCTTAGAGGGCAGGGTCGGTGGCTACACCTTC
TRBV15	few	TRBJ2-3	.	CATSGKPETLSAQYF	TGTGCCACCAGCGGAAAACCAGAGACCCTCTCTGCGCAGTATTTT
TRBV4-3	.	TRBJ2-7	TRBD2	CASSQEGTSGRYEQYF	TGCGCCAGCAGCCAAGAAGGGACTAGCGGGAGGTACGAGCAGTACTTC
TRBV7-3	few	TRBJ2-5	TRBD2	CASSLGIAGGPAETQYF	TGTGCCAGCAGCCTGGGAATTGCGGGAGGGCCAGCGGAGACCCAGTACTTC
TRBV5-4	.	TRBJ2-5	TRBD2	CASSSRLGSGTPETQYF	TGTGCCAGCAGCTCCAGACTGGGTAGCGGGACCCCCGAGACCCAGTACTTC
TRBV5-6	.	TRBJ2-7	.	CASSTGSSYEQYF	TGTGCCAGCAGCACCGGGAGCTCCTACGAGCAGTACTTC
TRBV5-5	.	TRBJ1-1	.	CASSPWLYTEAFF	TGTGCCAGCAGCCCATGGTTGTACACTGAAGCTTTCTTT
TRBV11-2	.	TRBJ2-7	TRBD2	CASSLSRGAGGYEQYF	TGTGCCAGCAGCTTATCCCGGGGAGCGGGGGGATACGAGCAGTACTTC
TRBV7-9	.	TRBJ1-5	TRBD1	CASAVSTGGNQPQHF	TGTGCCAGCGCCGTCTCAACAGGGGGCAATCAGCCCCAGCATTTT
TRBV7-2	.	TRBJ1-2	TRBD1	CASSFTGTGGHGYTF	TGTGCCAGCAGCTTCACCGGGACAGGGGGCCATGGCTACACCTTC
TRBV5-6	few	TRBJ2-3	TRBD1	CASSFGTGGADTQYF	TGTGCCAGCAGCTTCGGGACAGGGGGTGCAGATACGCAGTATTTT
TRBV5-6	.	TRBJ2-1	TRBD2	CASSLIASGSSYNEQFF	TGTGCCAGCAGCTTAATTGCTAGCGGGAGCTCCTACAATGAGCAGTTCTTC
TRBV6-5	.	TRBJ2-1	.	CAIMDINNEQFF	TGTGCCATCATGGACATTAACAATGAGCAGTTCTTC
TRBV20-1	few	TRBJ2-7	.	CSARTSYEQYF	TGCAGTGCCCGGACTTCATACGAGCAGTACTTC
TRBV7-9	.	TRBJ2-6	TRBD1	CASSLADRGLAGANVLTF	TGTGCCAGCAGCTTAGCGGACAGGGGGCTGGCTGGGGCCAACGTCCTGACTTTC
TRBV7-9	.	TRBJ2-7	TRBD1	CASSSTGTWSGEQYF	TGTGCCAGCAGCTCGACAGGGACGTGGTCGGGCGAGCAGTACTTC
TRBV7-9	.	TRBJ2-3	.	CASRSTDTQYF	TGTGCCAGCAGGAGCACAGATACGCAGTATTTT
TRBV4-1	.	TRBJ1-5	.	CASSQDELRVDQPQHF	TGCGCCAGCAGCCAAGACGAGTTGCGGGTAGATCAGCCCCAGCATTTT
TRBV30	.	TRBJ2-7	TRBD1	CAGDREYEQYF	TGTGCCGGGGACAGGGAGTACGAGCAGTACTTC
TRBV15	.	TRBJ2-4	.	CATSRDRGGLAKNIQYF	TGTGCCACCAGCAGAGATCGGGGCGGCCTAGCCAAAAACATTCAGTACTTC
TRBV5-6	.	TRBJ2-1	.	CASSVGIDWDNEQFF	TGTGCCAGCAGCGTAGGTATAGACTGGGACAATGAGCAGTTCTTC
TRBV12-5	.	TRBJ2-6	.	CASGLVGPQWSF	TGTGCTAGTGGTTTGGTTGGACCCCAATGGTCTTTC
TRBV5-1	.	TRBJ1-1	.	CASSLGHLNTEAFF	TGCGCCAGCAGCTTGGGACATCTAAACACTGAAGCTTTCTTT
TRBV10-3	.	TRBJ2-7	TRBD1	CAISGTGASHEQYF	TGTGCCATCAGTGGGACAGGGGCTTCCCACGAGCAGTACTTC
TRBV5-6	.	TRBJ1-4	.	CASNEAEGKLFF	TGTGCCAGCAACGAAGCCGAGGGGAAACTGTTTTTT
TRBV5-1	.	TRBJ2-7	TRBD1	CASSEGQGWSYEQYF	TGCGCCAGCAGCGAGGGACAGGGGTGGTCCTACGAGCAGTACTTC
TRBV5-1	.	TRBJ1-1	TRBD1	CASSPGQVAEAFF	TGCGCCAGCAGCCCGGGACAGGTCGCTGAAGCTTTCTTT
TRBV2	.	TRBJ1-2	.	CASRVTGPLYGYTF	TGTGCCAGCAGAGTGACAGGTCCGCTCTATGGCTACACCTTC
TRBV28	.	TRBJ2-1	.	CASRSRVNNEQFF	TGTGCCAGCAGGTCCAGGGTTAACAATGAGCAGTTCTTC
TRBV29-1	few	TRBJ2-7	.	CSVEEVGAPGYEQYF	TGCAGCGTTGAAGAGGTGGGGGCCCCTGGTTACGAGCAGTACTTC
TRBV6-5	.	TRBJ2-2	.	CASSYSGGLELFF	TGTGCCAGCAGTTACTCTGGGGGACTCGAGCTGTTTTTT
TRBV29-1	.	TRBJ2-3	TRBD2	CSVPKAGGLGGGTDTQYF	TGCAGCGTTCCGAAGGCGGGGGGCCTCGGTGGAGGCACAGATACGCAGTATTTT
TRBV15	.	TRBJ1-5	TRBD1	CATSRDRQGGQPQHF	TGTGCCACCAGCAGAGACAGACAGGGAGGACAGCCCCAGCATTTT
TRBV9	few	TRBJ1-1	.	CASSLYEGNTEAFF	TGTGCCAGCAGCCTATATGAGGGGAACACTGAAGCTTTCTTT
TRBV5-8	once	TRBJ2-3	.	CASSFGRTRAQDTQYF	TGTGCCAGCAGCTTCGGGCGAACTAGAGCCCAAGATACGCAGTATTTT
TRBV7-9	few	TRBJ1-2	.	CASSAGNRDLYGYTF	TGTGCCAGCAGCGCAGGCAACCGGGACCTCTATGGCTACACCTTC
TRBV27	.	TRBJ1-1	.	CASRENGENTEAFF	TGTGCCAGCAGGGAAAATGGGGAAAACACTGAAGCTTTCTTT
TRBV29-1	.	TRBJ2-2	.	CSVYTGELFF	TGCAGCGTCTACACCGGGGAGCTGTTTTTT
TRBV5-1	.	TRBJ2-7	TRBD1	CASSFPLTGDHEQYF	TGCGCCAGCAGCTTCCCTCTAACAGGGGATCACGAGCAGTACTTC
TRBV5-1	.	TRBJ2-6	.	CASSLRYSGANVLTF	TGCGCCAGCAGCCTAAGATACTCTGGGGCCAACGTCCTGACTTTC
TRBV7-2	.	TRBJ2-2	.	CASSPDGTGELFF	TGTGCCAGCAGCCCCGACGGCACCGGGGAGCTGTTTTTT
TRBV4-1	once	TRBJ2-1	TRBD2	CASSQDLAGAAYNEQFF	TGCGCCAGCAGCCAAGATCTCGCGGGAGCGGCCTACAATGAGCAGTTCTTC
TRBV15	.	TRBJ2-7	.	CATGRDNYEQYF	TGTGCCACCGGCCGGGACAATTACGAGCAGTACTTC
TRBV19	.	TRBJ2-5	.	CASSILGQDQETQYF	TGTGCCAGTAGTATTCTAGGTCAGGACCAAGAGACCCAGTACTTC
TRBV4-1	.	TRBJ2-7	TRBD1	CASSRAGTGGHEQYF	TGCGCCAGCAGCCGAGCCGGGACAGGGGGCCACGAGCAGTACTTC
TRBV30	.	TRBJ2-3	TRBD1	CAWGQGMSDTQYF	TGTGCCTGGGGACAGGGGATGTCAGATACGCAGTATTTT
TRBV27	few	TRBJ2-1	.	CASRPTATSSYNEQFF	TGTGCCAGCCGACCTACAGCCACCAGCTCCTACAATGAGCAGTTCTTC
TRBV27	few	TRBJ2-2	.	CASSFRVAGELFF	TGTGCCAGCAGTTTCAGGGTAGCCGGGGAGCTGTTTTTT
TRBV29-1	.	TRBJ2-3	.	CSADVRVTDTQYF	TGCAGCGCCGATGTGAGGGTCACAGATACGCAGTATTTT
TRBV18	.	TRBJ2-7	.	CASSPTAGGEQYF	TGTGCCAGCTCACCCACAGCAGGAGGCGAGCAGTACTTC